The 20 T cell receptor beta chains listed next were all sequenced from one sample in a study of T cell responses to AZD1222 COVID-19 vaccine. Sequencing used immunoSEQ multiplex PCR; TCRdb keeps in-frame clones, though not all of them. The table records some 150,000 clones, about 90% of them present only once. The specimen was peripheral blood, collected on day 0 of MenACWY control vaccination. These receptors were obtained from an adult in good health.

The V gene is TRBV11-2, the J gene TRBJ1-1; weak D call: TRBD1 (6 bases). CDR3 length equals 15 residues. Trimming left V 5 bases short and J 0 bases short, with 13 bases between. Per the germline V gene, CDR1 is SGHAT and CDR2 is FQNNGV. CDR3 nucleotide sequence: TGTGCCAGCAGCCCTTATGACAGGTTGAACACTGAAGCTTTCTTT. This sequence encodes CASSPYDRLNTEAFF.

V is TRBV7-6 and J is TRBJ2-3, with 9 bases identical to TRBD1. V shed 4 bases and J 4 bases; nucleotides not matched to a gene: 6. Germline CDR1 is SGHVS and CDR2 is FNYEAQ. The CDR3 covers 15 residues. The CDR3 is CASSSGQGNPDTQYF. CDR3 nucleotides: TGTGCCAGCAGCTCGGGACAGGGCAATCCAGATACGCAGTATTTT.

In DNA form, the CDR3 reads TGTGCCTGGAGTTACGACCGAGGCAATGAGCAGTTCTTC. Protein sequence: CAWSYDRGNEQFF. The V and J genes are TRBV30 and TRBJ2-1; D unresolved. The germline V and J ends were trimmed by 2 bases and 6 bases, with 11 bases remaining between them. Germline assignment: CDR1 GTSNPN and CDR2 SVGIG (reference sequence). This CDR3 contains 13 residues.

The CDR3, as DNA: TGTGCCAGCAGTGAACCCAGCTCCGGGCAAAAACTGTTTTTT. This gives the protein CASSEPSSGQKLFF. This chain joins TRBV6-1 and TRBJ1-4; D call uncertain. The germline gives CDR1 MNHNS, CDR2 SASEGT. V dropped 2 bases and J dropped 9 bases, with 13 bases sitting between them. The CDR3 is 14 amino acids.

The J gene is TRBJ2-5, the V gene TRBV18; either TRBD1 or TRBD2 may supply D (5 bases each). CDR3 length: 13 amino acids. Germline V CDR1 and CDR2: KGHSH, LQKENI. V was trimmed by 3 bases and J by 5 bases, leaving 10 bases between them. As DNA, the CDR3 is TGTGCCAGCTCACCGGGGGTGGAGGAGACCCAGTACTTC. This gives the protein CASSPGVEETQYF. The full variable domain, its missing parts supplied by reference TRBV18 and TRBJ2-5, is NAGVMQNPRHLVRRRGQEARLRCSPMKGHSHVYWYRQLPEEGLKFMVYLQKENIIDESGMPKERFSAEFPKEGPSILRIQQVVRGDSAAYFCASSPGVEETQYFGPGTRLLVL.

The genes are TRBV19 and TRBJ1-6; D is ambiguous. Trimming cost V 6 bases and J 7 bases, with 16 bases left between them. The CDR3 extends over 15 amino acids. Looked up from germline, CDR1 is LNHDA and CDR2 is SQIVND (reference sequence). The CDR3: CASRPSQSGNSPLHF. DNA for the CDR3: TGTGCCAGTAGACCATCCCAAAGTGGGAATTCACCCCTCCACTTT. The full variable domain, in which reference TRBV19 and TRBJ1-6 provide the parts outside the CDR3, is DGGITQSPKYLFRKEGQNVTLSCEQNLNHDAMYWYRQDPGQGLRLIYYSQIVNDFQKGDIAEGYSVSREKKESFPLTVTSAQKNPTAFYLCASRPSQSGNSPLHFGNGTRLTVT.

The genes are TRBV30 and TRBJ2-7, with D possibly being TRBD1 (5 bases). CDR3 length: 14 amino acids. The V gene's germline CDR1 is GTSNPN and CDR2 SVGIG (reference sequence). V lost 2 bases and J lost 4, with 15 bases in between. Written as DNA, the CDR3 is TGTGCCTGGAGTCCCGGCAGGGCTTGGTACGAGCAGTACTTC. Its translation: CAWSPGRAWYEQYF.

This CDR3 reads CASSLGRVVGSTLNYGYTF. Here the CDR3 DNA reads TGTGCCAGCAGCTTAGGGCGGGTGGTAGGCAGTACCCTGAACTATGGCTACACCTTC. J is TRBJ1-2 and V is TRBV11-2; D remains unclear. The CDR3 runs 19 residues. Deletions cut 1 base from V and 2 bases from J, with 23 bases between. Germline assignment: CDR1 SGHAT and CDR2 FQNNGV.

J is TRBJ2-6 and V is TRBV7-3, with 8 bases that match TRBD1. Germline V gene lookup returns CDR1 SGHTA and CDR2 FQGTGA. The V gene end was trimmed by 5 bases and the J gene end by 3 bases; junction bases not matched to a gene: 9. There are 17 residues in the CDR3. The CDR3 nucleotides are TGTGCCAGCAGCAGGACAGGGAGTGGAGGTGGGGCCAACGTCCTGACTTTC. Its protein product is CASSRTGSGGGANVLTF.

The V and J genes are TRBV28 and TRBJ1-3; D remains unclear. V lost 6 bases to trimming and J lost 2 bases, with 17 bases between them. Germline-derived CDR1 and CDR2 are MDHEN and SYDVKM. The CDR3 loop spans 16 amino acids. The CDR3 reads CASSPAGQRAGNTIYF. CDR3 sequence (DNA): TGTGCCAGCAGCCCGGCCGGGCAGCGGGCTGGAAACACCATATATTTT.

V is TRBV6-5 and J is TRBJ2-1, with 8 bases aligning to TRBD2. V shed 7 bases and J 4 bases; nucleotides not matched to a gene: 6. Germline-derived CDR1 and CDR2 are MNHEY and SVGAGI. The CDR3 is 14 amino acids. Written as DNA, the CDR3 is TGTGCCAGCACGAGGACTAGCAGTTACAATGAGCAGTTCTTC. This gives the protein CASTRTSSYNEQFF.

The V call is TRBV27, the J call TRBJ2-7; 9 bases agree with TRBD1. This CDR3 region has 14 residues. J lost 3 bases, V lost 6 bases, and 6 bases had no gene match. Germline V gene sequence: CDR1 MNHEY, CDR2 SMNVEV (reference sequence). DNA of the CDR3: TGTGCCAGCAGCGGACAGGGGCCCTTCTACGAGCAGTACTTC. Protein sequence: CASSGQGPFYEQYF.

The rearrangement uses TRBV7-2 and TRBJ2-7; D is uncertain. Germline CDR1 is SGHTA and CDR2 is FQGNSA. Trimming left V 1 base short and J 6 bases short, with 10 bases between. The CDR3 sequence is 13 residues long. This CDR3 reads CASSLVPEGEQYF. For the CDR3, the DNA is TGTGCCAGCAGCTTAGTACCGGAAGGCGAGCAGTACTTC.

The gene calls are TRBV3-1 (or the pseudogene TRBV3-2) and TRBJ2-1; 13 bases agree with TRBD2. The V and J ends lost 3 bases and 9 bases, in that order; junction bases with no gene match: 5. This CDR3 has 15 amino acids. Germline V gene sequence: CDR1 LGHDT, CDR2 YNNKEL (reference sequence). This CDR3 is CASSHLGLAGTEQFF. CDR3 coding DNA: TGTGCCAGCAGCCACCTGGGACTAGCGGGAACTGAGCAGTTCTTC.

This rearrangement joins TRBV10-3 to TRBJ2-2, with a weak D call TRBD1 (6 bases). Germline lookup yields CDR1 ENHRY and CDR2 SYGVKD. The ends were cut back, 7 bases at V and 6 bases at J, with 12 bases in the middle. The CDR3 contains 13 residues. This CDR3 is CAITPGHSGELFF. The CDR3 DNA sequence: TGTGCCATCACACCGGGACACTCCGGGGAGCTGTTTTTT.

The V call is TRBV19, the J call TRBJ1-4, with a tentative D call TRBD1 (5 bases). V lost 5 bases, J lost 8 bases, and 12 bases lay in between. This CDR3 region has 13 residues. Germline values: CDR1 LNHDA, CDR2 SQIVND (reference sequence). Here the CDR3 DNA reads TGTGCCAGTAGTGGCAGGGTAGGCGAAAAACTGTTTTTT. Protein product: CASSGRVGEKLFF.

The chain recombines TRBV4-1 with TRBJ2-7; 9 bases fit TRBD1. Germline V CDR1 and CDR2: MGHRA, YSYEKL. The V segment lost 4 bases and the J segment 2 bases; nucleotides outside the gene matches: 9. There are 16 residues in the CDR3. This chain's CDR3 is CASSLGQGVPTYEQYF. The CDR3 bases are TGCGCCAGCAGCCTGGGACAGGGAGTCCCCACCTACGAGCAGTACTTC.

This clone was seen a few times. This rearrangement joins TRBV19 to TRBJ2-7; TRBD1 aligns across 7 bases. Germline CDR1 LNHDA, CDR2 SQIVND (reference sequence). This CDR3 region has 15 residues. The trim removed 6 bases at V and 6 bases at J, leaving 14 bases unmatched. CDR3 protein: CASRPQTGTDGEQYF. The CDR3 nucleotides are TGTGCCAGTAGGCCCCAGACAGGGACAGACGGCGAGCAGTACTTC. The full variable domain, with the rest looked up from reference TRBV19 and TRBJ2-7, is DGGITQSPKYLFRKEGQNVTLSCEQNLNHDAMYWYRQDPGQGLRLIYYSQIVNDFQKGDIAEGYSVSREKKESFPLTVTSAQKNPTAFYLCASRPQTGTDGEQYFGPGTRLTVT.

V gene TRBV5-5 combines with J gene TRBJ1-1; the D gene is possibly TRBD1 (5 bases). Germline V CDR1 and CDR2: SGHKS, YYEKEE (reference sequence). The CDR3 totals 13 residues. V lost 0 bases and J lost 5, with 8 bases in between. In DNA form, the CDR3 reads TGTGCCAGCAGCTTGGTGGGGGAGACTGAAGCTTTCTTT. It specifies CASSLVGETEAFF.

The V call is TRBV11-3, the J call TRBJ1-1, with 10 bases lining up with TRBD1. This CDR3 comprises 14 residues. CDR1 is SGHNT, CDR2 YENEEA, per germline. V gave up 1 base and J gave up 6 bases; unmatched junction bases: 2. CDR3 region: CASSLGQGASEAFF. DNA of the CDR3: TGTGCCAGCAGCTTAGGACAGGGGGCCTCTGAAGCTTTCTTT.